These 10 T cell receptor beta chains were all obtained from the same sample, sequenced in a study of blood T cell repertoires in COVID-19. The protocol was immunoSEQ multiplex PCR, while the TCRdb copy is restricted to in-frame clones and leaves out a portion. The repertoire has fewer than 350,000 clones, 85% of them found once; the top ten carry roughly 2.5%. The specimen sequenced was PBMCs or T cells enriched from blood (not recorded which). These receptors all stem from a woman in her fifties or sixties who had recovered from COVID-19.

This chain uses TRBV6-5 with TRBJ1-5; 9 nucleotides match TRBD1. The CDR3 loop spans 14 amino acids. J was trimmed by 6 bases and V by 6 bases; bases with no gene match: 6. The germline V gene encodes CDR1 MNHEY and CDR2 SVGAGI. The CDR3 bases are TGTGCCAGCAGGCCACAGGGGGCCGGTCAGCCCCAGCATTTT. Its translation: CASRPQGAGQPQHF.

V usage is TRBV30 and J usage is TRBJ1-1, with D hard to call. CDR1 is GTSNPN, CDR2 SVGIG, per germline (reference sequence). The CDR3 is made up of 13 amino acids. V was trimmed by 0 bases and J by 2 bases, leaving 7 bases between them. This CDR3 is CAWSVEGNTEAFF. In DNA, the CDR3 is TGTGCCTGGAGTGTAGAGGGAAACACTGAAGCTTTCTTT.

The chain couples TRBV5-5 to TRBJ1-4; 7 bases agree with TRBD1. The CDR3 consists of 16 residues. Unmatched junction bases numbered 7, after V lost 4 bases and J lost 1 base. Germline loops: CDR1 SGHKS, CDR2 YYEKEE (reference sequence). CDR3 nucleotides: TGTGCCAGCAGCACAGGGGTCCGGGGAACTAATGAAAAACTGTTTTTT. Translation gives CASSTGVRGTNEKLFF.

This clone appeared a single time. One junction end does not reproduce the germline sequence, and a read error may be involved. The chain is built from TRBV7-6 and TRBJ1-1; no firm D call. CDR3 size: 14 residues. The V gene's germline CDR1 is SGHVS and CDR2 FNYEAQ. CDR3 amino acids: CASSLGGRVSEAFF. The CDR3 region has the DNA TGTGCCAGCAGCTTGGGTGGGCGAGTCTCTGAGGCTTTCTTT.

The chain carries TRBV5-1 and TRBJ2-2; the match to TRBD1 covers 9 bases. CDR1 is SGHRS and CDR2 is YFSETQ in the germline V gene. With 4 bases clipped from V and 5 bases from J, the junction kept 6 bases outside the gene matches. This CDR3 is built from 15 residues. Written as DNA, the CDR3 is TGCGCCAGCAGCCGGACAGGGGATGTTACCGGGGAGCTGTTTTTT. Translating gives CASSRTGDVTGELFF. The whole variable domain, remainder taken from reference TRBV5-1 and TRBJ2-2, is KAGVTQTPRYLIKTRGQQVTLSCSPISGHRSVSWYQQTPGQGLQFLFEYFSETQRNKGNFPGRFSGRQFSNSRSEMNVSTLELGDSALYLCASSRTGDVTGELFFGEGSRLTVL.

The chain uses TRBV6-5 and TRBJ1-3, with D possibly matching TRBD1 (5 bases). The CDR3 is 15 residues long. Germline CDR1 is MNHEY and CDR2 is SVGAGI. Trimming cost V 2 bases and J 0 bases, with 8 bases left between them. Written as DNA, the CDR3 is TGTGCCAGCAGTTACCTCCAGGGCTCTGGAAACACCATATATTTT. Translating it yields CASSYLQGSGNTIYF.

This clone was counted many times. The CDR3 reads CAFTTRDRLNEKLFF. The CDR3 nucleotides read TGTGCCTTCACTACCCGGGACAGGCTTAATGAAAAACTGTTTTTT. J is TRBJ1-4 and V is TRBV30, with TRBD1 identical over 8 bases. Germline V gives CDR1 GTSNPN, CDR2 SVGIG (reference sequence). CDR3 length: 15 residues. V gave up 7 bases and J gave up 4 bases; unmatched junction bases: 11. The full variable domain, its missing parts supplied by reference TRBV30 and TRBJ1-4, is SQTIHQWPATLVQPVGSPLSLECTVEGTSNPNLYWYRQAAGRGLQLLFYSVGIGQISSEVPQNLSASRPQDRQFILSSKKLLLSDSGFYLCAFTTRDRLNEKLFFGSGTQLSVL.

The V call is TRBV5-1, the J call TRBJ2-5; maybe TRBD2 (5 bases). Trimming cost V 0 bases and J 5 bases, with 14 bases left between them. This CDR3 comprises 15 residues. The germline CDR1 and CDR2 sequences are SGHRS and YFSETQ. The CDR3 coding sequence is TGCGCCAGCAGCTTGGTGCGTAATCCGGGGGAGACCCAGTACTTC. It is translated as CASSLVRNPGETQYF.

The gene calls are TRBV19 and TRBJ1-6; 7 nucleotides align to TRBD1. The V gene's germline CDR1 is LNHDA and CDR2 SQIVND (reference sequence). There are 15 residues in the CDR3. Trimming took 7 bases from V and 5 from J; bases not matched to a gene: 8. The CDR3 DNA follows: TGTGCCAGTACCACAGACAGGGCTCATAATTCACCCCTCCACTTT. This gives the protein CASTTDRAHNSPLHF.

This sequence joins TRBV7-8 and TRBJ1-1, with TRBD1 matching 10 bases. The junction had 10 bases not matched to a gene; V was cut back by 5 bases and J by 10 bases. CDR3 length: 14 amino acids. CDR1 is SGHVS, CDR2 FQNEAQ, per germline. The CDR3 region is CASSAGQGPLGAFF. The CDR3 nucleotides read TGTGCCAGCAGCGCGGGACAGGGGCCCCTGGGAGCTTTCTTT.